Ten or more counts support the clone carrying this T cell receptor (beta chain). Antigen specificity is unknown. This sample was taken from a study of T cells in Graves' hyperthyroidism and ophthalmopathy. The study, taken as a whole, reports: In the blood, most expanded thyroid clonotypes above 0.001 appeared as well.

Those with hyperthyroidism were 18 to 65 years old, newly diagnosed, and ill for under 2 months. Amplification targeted TCR beta CDR3 regions from RNA transcripts. When the TCR CDR3 underwent first-round RT-PCR, the HTBI primer set was used. TCRdb ran MiXCR on the multiplex PCR reads and lists one entry per CDR3 protein. The table lists 20,000 to 30,000 distinct CDR3 sequences, 45% of them singletons, with about 9.4% in the top ten. The V gene end was trimmed by 5 bases and the J gene end by 4 bases; junction bases not matched to a gene: 7. Germline V gives CDR1 SEHNR, CDR2 FQNEAQ (reference sequence). The CDR3 has 16 residues.

The rearrangement links TRBV7-9 to TRBJ1-4; 10 nucleotides align to TRBD1. The sample consisted of blood. This TCR derives from a woman in her thirties with Graves' hyperthyroidism. The CDR3 here is CASSRGTGDINEKLFF. The DNA for the CDR3 is TGTGCCAGCAGCCGAGGGACAGGGGATATTAATGAAAAACTGTTTTTT.